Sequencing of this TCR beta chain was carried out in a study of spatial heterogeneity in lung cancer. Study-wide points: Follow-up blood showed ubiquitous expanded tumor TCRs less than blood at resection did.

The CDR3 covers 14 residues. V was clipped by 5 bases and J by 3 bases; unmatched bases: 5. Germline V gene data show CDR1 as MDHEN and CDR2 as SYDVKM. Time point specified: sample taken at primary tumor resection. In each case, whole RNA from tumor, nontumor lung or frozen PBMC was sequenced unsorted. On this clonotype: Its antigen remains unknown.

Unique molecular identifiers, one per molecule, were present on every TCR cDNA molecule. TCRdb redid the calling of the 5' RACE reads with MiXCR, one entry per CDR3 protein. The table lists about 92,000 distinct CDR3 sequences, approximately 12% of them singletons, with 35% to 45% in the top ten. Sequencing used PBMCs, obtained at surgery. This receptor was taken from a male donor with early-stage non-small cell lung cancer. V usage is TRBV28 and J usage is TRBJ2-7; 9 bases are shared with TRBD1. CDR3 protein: CASSTTGGFYEQYF. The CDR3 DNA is TGTGCCAGCAGTACGACAGGGGGATTCTACGAGCAGTACTTC.